The 9 T cell receptor beta chains below were found in one sample sequenced in a study of control samples from healthy donors and cancer patients. Using immunoSEQ multiplex PCR, the repertoire was profiled, and TCRdb retains in-frame clones only, with some absent. The sample yields 110,000 to 150,000 clones, 75% to 90% seen once. Specimen: blood. Source of these receptors: a man in his thirties or forties in good health.

V and J are TRBV5-1 and TRBJ2-1; a weak D match, TRBD2 (5 bases). The germline gives CDR1 SGHRS, CDR2 YFSETQ. The CDR3 is made up of 13 amino acids. The V end was cut by 3 bases, the J end by 10 bases, with 14 bases between. CDR3: CASSSLLTGEQFF. CDR3 bases: TGCGCCAGCAGCTCGCTACTGACGGGGGAGCAGTTCTTC.

The V gene is TRBV27, the J gene TRBJ2-7, with 11 bases that match TRBD1. J was trimmed by 3 bases and V by 4 bases; bases with no gene match: 5. This CDR3 has 15 residues. Per the germline V gene, CDR1 is MNHEY and CDR2 is SMNVEV (reference sequence). CDR3 sequence: CASSSPGQGVYEQYF. In DNA, the CDR3 is TGTGCCAGCAGTTCACCGGGACAGGGGGTCTACGAGCAGTACTTC.

The chain carries TRBV6-5 and TRBJ1-5; TRBD1 might be the D (6 bases). The CDR3 has 14 residues. Germline V gene data show CDR1 as MNHEY and CDR2 as SVGAGI. Trimming cost V 7 bases and J 7 bases, with 17 bases left between them. CDR3 DNA sequence: TGTGCCAGCAAGGGGGGGCTCATGGCGCAGCCCCAGCATTTT. Its protein product is CASKGGLMAQPQHF.

This sequence joins TRBV5-4 and TRBJ2-1; 8 bases line up with TRBD2. Per germline, CDR1 SGHNT and CDR2 YYREEE (reference sequence). This CDR3 region has 16 residues. The V segment lost 0 bases and the J segment 1 base; nucleotides outside the gene matches: 3. This CDR3 reads CASSLGSGSSYNEQFF. CDR3 DNA: TGTGCCAGCAGCTTGGGGAGCGGGAGTTCCTACAATGAGCAGTTCTTC.

Points on this clone: One junction end disagrees with the germline gene, perhaps due to a read error. The chain links TRBV15 to TRBJ2-5; 11 nucleotides align to TRBD2. The CDR3 runs 13 residues. Germline CDR1 and CDR2: LNHNV and YYDKDF (reference sequence). CDR3 protein: CATSGISGGAPDF. The CDR3 DNA follows: TGTGCCACCAGCGGAATTAGCGGGGGGGCCCCCGACTTC.

This clone was picked up one time. The rearrangement joins TRBV15 to TRBJ1-5; 10 bases fit TRBD1. The CDR3 has 20 residues. Germline loops: CDR1 LNHNV, CDR2 YYDKDF (reference sequence). After removal of 8 bases from V and 3 bases from J, the junction contained 22 bases not matched to a gene. The CDR3 sequence is CATASHPYPGTGVTNQPQHF. In DNA form, the CDR3 reads TGTGCCACCGCGAGCCACCCTTATCCCGGGACAGGGGTTACCAATCAGCCCCAGCATTTT.

The J gene is TRBJ2-5, the V gene TRBV4-3, with 13 nucleotides matching TRBD2. J gave up 4 bases and V 2 bases, and 7 bases lay outside the gene matches. Germline V gene lookup returns CDR1 LGHNA and CDR2 YSLEER. CDR3 length equals 17 residues. The DNA of the CDR3 is TGCGCCAGCAGCCAAAGGACTAGCGGGAGTACCGGAGAGACCCAGTACTTC. This gives the protein CASSQRTSGSTGETQYF.

The sample holds one count of this clone. The gene calls are TRBV27 and TRBJ2-1, with 7 bases aligning to TRBD2. V lost 6 bases, J lost 4 bases, and 6 bases stayed unmatched. CDR1 and CDR2 from the germline V gene are MNHEY and SMNVEV (reference sequence). The CDR3 is made up of 14 amino acids. The CDR3 loop reads CASSRGVEYNEQFF. The CDR3 DNA reads TGTGCCAGCAGCCGGGGGGTGGAGTACAATGAGCAGTTCTTC.

This clone was seen just once. The chain joins TRBV24-1 to TRBJ1-2; 7 bases fit TRBD1. The V gene's germline CDR1 is KGHDR and CDR2 SFDVKD. The CDR3 length is 13 residues. The J segment lost 0 bases and the V segment lost 8 bases, leaving 2 bases of the junction unmatched. As DNA, the CDR3 is TGTGCCACCACCAGGGGGGCTAACTATGGCTACACCTTC. Protein sequence: CATTRGANYGYTF.